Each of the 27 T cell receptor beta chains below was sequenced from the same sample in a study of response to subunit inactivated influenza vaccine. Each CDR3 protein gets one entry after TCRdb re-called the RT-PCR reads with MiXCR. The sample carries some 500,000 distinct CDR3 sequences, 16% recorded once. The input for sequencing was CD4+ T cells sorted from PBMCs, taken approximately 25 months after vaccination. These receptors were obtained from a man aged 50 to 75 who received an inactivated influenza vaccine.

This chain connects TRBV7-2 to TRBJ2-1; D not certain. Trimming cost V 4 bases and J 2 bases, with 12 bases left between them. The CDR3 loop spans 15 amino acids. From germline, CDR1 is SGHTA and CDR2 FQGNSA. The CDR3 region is CASSSIGGPYNEQFF. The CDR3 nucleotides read TGTGCCAGCAGCTCTATCGGCGGCCCCTACAATGAGCAGTTCTTC. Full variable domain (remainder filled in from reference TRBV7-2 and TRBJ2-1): GAGVSQSPSNKVTEKGKDVELRCDPISGHTALYWYRQSLGQGLEFLIYFQGNSAPDKSGLPSDRFSAERTGGSVSTLTIQRTQQEDSAVYLCASSSIGGPYNEQFFGPGTRLTVL.

CDR3 residues: CASSLGLNSYEQYF. The CDR3 DNA follows: TGCGCCAGCAGCTTGGGTCTGAACTCCTACGAGCAGTACTTC. The chain links TRBV5-1 to TRBJ2-7, with D unresolved. The V end was cut by 0 bases, the J end by 0 bases, with 7 bases between. Germline assignment: CDR1 SGHRS and CDR2 YFSETQ. The CDR3 has 14 residues.

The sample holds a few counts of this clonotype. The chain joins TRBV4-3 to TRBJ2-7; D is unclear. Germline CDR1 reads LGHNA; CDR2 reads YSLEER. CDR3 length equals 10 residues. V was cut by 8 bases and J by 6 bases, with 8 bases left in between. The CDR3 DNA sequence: TGCGCCAGCCCCGAAGGCGAGCAGTACTTC. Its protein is CASPEGEQYF.

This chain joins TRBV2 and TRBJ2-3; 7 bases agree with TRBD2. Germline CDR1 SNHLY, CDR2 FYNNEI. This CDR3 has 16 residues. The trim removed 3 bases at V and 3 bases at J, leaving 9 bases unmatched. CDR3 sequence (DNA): TGTGCCAGCAGTGACCGAACGGGGGGTCGGACAGATACGCAGTATTTT. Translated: CASSDRTGGRTDTQYF.

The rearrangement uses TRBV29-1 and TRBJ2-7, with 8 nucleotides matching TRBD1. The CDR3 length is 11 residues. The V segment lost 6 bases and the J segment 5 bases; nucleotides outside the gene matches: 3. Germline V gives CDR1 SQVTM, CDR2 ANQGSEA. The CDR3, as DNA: TGCAGCGTGACAGGGGCCAACGAGCAGTACTTC. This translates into CSVTGANEQYF.

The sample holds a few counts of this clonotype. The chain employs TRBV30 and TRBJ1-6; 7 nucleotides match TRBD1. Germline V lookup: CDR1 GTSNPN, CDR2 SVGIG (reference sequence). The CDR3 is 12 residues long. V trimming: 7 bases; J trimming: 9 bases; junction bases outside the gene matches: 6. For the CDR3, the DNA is TGTGCCTCCGACAGGGAGACTTCACCCCTCCACTTT. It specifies CASDRETSPLHF.

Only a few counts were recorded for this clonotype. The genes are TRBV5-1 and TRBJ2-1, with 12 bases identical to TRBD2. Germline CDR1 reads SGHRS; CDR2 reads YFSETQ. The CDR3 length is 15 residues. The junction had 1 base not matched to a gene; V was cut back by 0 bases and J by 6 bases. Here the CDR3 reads CASSLASGGANEQFF. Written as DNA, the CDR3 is TGCGCCAGCAGCTTGGCTAGCGGGGGGGCCAATGAGCAGTTCTTC.

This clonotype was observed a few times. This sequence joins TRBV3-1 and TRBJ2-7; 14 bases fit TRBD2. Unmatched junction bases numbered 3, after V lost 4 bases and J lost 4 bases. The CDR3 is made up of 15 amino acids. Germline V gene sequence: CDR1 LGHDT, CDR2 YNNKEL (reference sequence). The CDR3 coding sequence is TGTGCCAGCAGCCGAGGGACTAGCGGGAGTTACGAGCAGTACTTC. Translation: CASSRGTSGSYEQYF.

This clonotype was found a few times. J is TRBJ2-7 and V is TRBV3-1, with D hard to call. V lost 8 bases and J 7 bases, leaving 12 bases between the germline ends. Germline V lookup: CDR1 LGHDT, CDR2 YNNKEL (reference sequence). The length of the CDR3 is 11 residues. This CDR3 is CASRGVQEQYF. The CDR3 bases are TGTGCCAGCCGAGGAGTACAAGAGCAGTACTTC.

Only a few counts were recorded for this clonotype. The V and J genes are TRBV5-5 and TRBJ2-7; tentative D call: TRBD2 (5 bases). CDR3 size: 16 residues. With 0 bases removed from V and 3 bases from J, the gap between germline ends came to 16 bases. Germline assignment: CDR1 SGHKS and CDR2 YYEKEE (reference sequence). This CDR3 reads CASSLGAGISNYEQYF. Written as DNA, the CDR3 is TGTGCCAGCAGCTTGGGTGCCGGGATCTCTAACTACGAGCAGTACTTC.

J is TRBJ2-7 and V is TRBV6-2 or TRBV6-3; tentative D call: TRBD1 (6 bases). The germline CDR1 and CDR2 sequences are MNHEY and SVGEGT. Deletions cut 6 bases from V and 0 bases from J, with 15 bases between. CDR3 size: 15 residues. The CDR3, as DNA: TGTGCCAGCAGAAGACAGGCAATTTACTCCTACGAGCAGTACTTC. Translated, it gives CASRRQAIYSYEQYF.

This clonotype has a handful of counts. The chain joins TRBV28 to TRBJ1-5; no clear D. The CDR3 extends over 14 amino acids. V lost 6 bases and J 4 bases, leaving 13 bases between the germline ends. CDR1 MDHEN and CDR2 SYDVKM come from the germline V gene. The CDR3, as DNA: TGTGCCAGCAGCTCTAACGGGTTTAATCAGCCCCAGCATTTT. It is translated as CASSSNGFNQPQHF.

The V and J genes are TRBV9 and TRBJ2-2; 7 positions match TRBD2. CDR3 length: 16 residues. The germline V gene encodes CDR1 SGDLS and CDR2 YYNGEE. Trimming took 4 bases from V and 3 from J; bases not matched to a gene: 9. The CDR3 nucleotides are TGTGCCAGCAGCACGGGACTACGTCCGGACACCGGGGAGCTGTTTTTT. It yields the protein CASSTGLRPDTGELFF.

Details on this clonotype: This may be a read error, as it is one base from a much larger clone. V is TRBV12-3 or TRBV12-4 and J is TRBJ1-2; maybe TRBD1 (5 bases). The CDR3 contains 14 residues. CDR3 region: CASSLDRNNCGYTF. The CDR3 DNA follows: TGTGCCAGCAGTTTAGACAGGAATAACTGTGGCTACACCTTC.

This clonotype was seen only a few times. CDR3 loop: CASSEWAGADEKLFF. CDR3 in DNA: TGTGCCAGCAGTGAATGGGCAGGCGCAGATGAAAAACTGTTTTTT. The rearrangement uses TRBV2 and TRBJ1-4; D is undetermined. V was trimmed by 2 bases and J by 6 bases, leaving 13 bases between them. CDR3 length equals 15 residues. The germline gives CDR1 SNHLY, CDR2 FYNNEI.

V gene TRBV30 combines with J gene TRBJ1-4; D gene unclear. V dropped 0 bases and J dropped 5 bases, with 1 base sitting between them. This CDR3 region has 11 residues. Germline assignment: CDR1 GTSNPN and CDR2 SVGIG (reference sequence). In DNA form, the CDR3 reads TGTGCCTGGAGTGTAAATGAAAAACTGTTTTTT. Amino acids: CAWSVNEKLFF.

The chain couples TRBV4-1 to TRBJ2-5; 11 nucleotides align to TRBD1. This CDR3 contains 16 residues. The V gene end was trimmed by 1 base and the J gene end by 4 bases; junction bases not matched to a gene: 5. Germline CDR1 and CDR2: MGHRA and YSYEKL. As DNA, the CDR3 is TGCGCCAGCAGCCAAGTCGGGGACAGGGGGTCAGAGACCCAGTACTTC. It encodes CASSQVGDRGSETQYF.

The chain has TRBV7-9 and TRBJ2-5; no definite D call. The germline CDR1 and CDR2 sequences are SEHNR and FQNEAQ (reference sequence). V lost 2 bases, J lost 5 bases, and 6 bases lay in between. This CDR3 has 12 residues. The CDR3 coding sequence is TGTGCCAGCAGCTTACAAGCGGAGACCCAGTACTTC. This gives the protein CASSLQAETQYF.

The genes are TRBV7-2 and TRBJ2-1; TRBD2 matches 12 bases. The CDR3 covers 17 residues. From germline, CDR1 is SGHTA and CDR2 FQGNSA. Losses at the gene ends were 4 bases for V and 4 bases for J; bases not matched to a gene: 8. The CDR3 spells CASSYRTSGARYNEQFF. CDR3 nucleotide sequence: TGTGCCAGCAGCTATCGGACTAGCGGGGCCAGGTACAATGAGCAGTTCTTC.

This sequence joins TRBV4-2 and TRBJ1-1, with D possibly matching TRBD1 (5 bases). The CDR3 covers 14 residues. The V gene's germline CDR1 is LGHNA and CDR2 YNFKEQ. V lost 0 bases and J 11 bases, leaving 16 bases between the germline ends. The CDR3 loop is CASSQDIIGKGAFF. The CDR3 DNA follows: TGTGCCAGCAGCCAAGATATCATTGGGAAGGGGGCTTTCTTT.

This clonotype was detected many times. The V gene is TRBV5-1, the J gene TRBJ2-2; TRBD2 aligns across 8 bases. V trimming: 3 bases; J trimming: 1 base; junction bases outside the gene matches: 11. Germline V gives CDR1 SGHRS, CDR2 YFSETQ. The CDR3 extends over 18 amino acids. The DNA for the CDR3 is TGCGCCAGCAGCTGGACCCCCCCAACTAGCGGGAACACCGGGGAGCTGTTTTTT. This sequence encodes CASSWTPPTSGNTGELFF.

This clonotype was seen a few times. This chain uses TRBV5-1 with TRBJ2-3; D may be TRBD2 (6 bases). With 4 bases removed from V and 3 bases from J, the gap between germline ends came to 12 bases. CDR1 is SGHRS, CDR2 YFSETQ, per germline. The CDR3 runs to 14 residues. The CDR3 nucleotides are TGCGCCAGCAGCGACGGGCGGGATACAGATACGCAGTATTTT. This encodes CASSDGRDTDTQYF.

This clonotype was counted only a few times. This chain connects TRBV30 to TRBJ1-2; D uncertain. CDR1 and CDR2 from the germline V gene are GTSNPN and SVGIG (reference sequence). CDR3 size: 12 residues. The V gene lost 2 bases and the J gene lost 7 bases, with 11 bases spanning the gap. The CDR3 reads CAWSRRGSGYTF. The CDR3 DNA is TGTGCCTGGAGTCGCCGGGGAAGTGGCTACACCTTC.

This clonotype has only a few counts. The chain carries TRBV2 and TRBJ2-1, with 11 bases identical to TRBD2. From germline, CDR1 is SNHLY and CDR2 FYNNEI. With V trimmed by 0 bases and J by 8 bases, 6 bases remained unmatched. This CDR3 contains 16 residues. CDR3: CASSEAPSGRYDEQFF. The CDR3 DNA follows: TGTGCCAGCAGTGAAGCGCCTAGCGGGAGGTACGATGAGCAGTTCTTC. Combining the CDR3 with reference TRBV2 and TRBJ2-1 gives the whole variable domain EPEVTQTPSHQVTQMGQEVILRCVPISNHLYFYWYRQILGQKVEFLVSFYNNEISEKSEIFDDQFSVERPDGSNFTLKIRSTKLEDSAMYFCASSEAPSGRYDEQFFGPGTRLTVL.

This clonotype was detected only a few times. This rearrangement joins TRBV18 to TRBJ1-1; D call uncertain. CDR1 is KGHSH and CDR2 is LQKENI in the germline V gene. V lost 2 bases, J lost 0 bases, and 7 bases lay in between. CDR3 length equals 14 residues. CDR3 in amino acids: CASSPAGVNTEAFF. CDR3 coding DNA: TGTGCCAGCTCACCAGCAGGAGTGAACACTGAAGCTTTCTTT.

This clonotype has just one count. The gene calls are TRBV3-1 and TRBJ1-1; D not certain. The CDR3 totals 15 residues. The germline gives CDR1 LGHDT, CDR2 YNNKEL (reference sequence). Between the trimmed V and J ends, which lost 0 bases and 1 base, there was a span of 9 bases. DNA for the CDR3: TGTGCCAGCAGCCAAGATCGGGCGGGGAACACTGAAGCTTTCTTT. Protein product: CASSQDRAGNTEAFF.

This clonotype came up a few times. Here the CDR3 reads CASSLVGVKKRSHEQYF. The CDR3 nucleotides read TGCGCCAGCAGCTTGGTGGGCGTCAAGAAGAGGTCTCACGAGCAGTACTTC. The chain is built from TRBV5-1 and TRBJ2-7; D call uncertain. The CDR3 contains 17 residues. Germline CDR1 SGHRS, CDR2 YFSETQ. V was cut by 0 bases and J by 5 bases, with 21 bases left in between.